This entry features one T cell receptor (beta chain) sequence. These data are taken from a study of control samples from healthy donors and cancer patients. The data were produced by immunoSEQ multiplex PCR, yet TCRdb's version contains in-frame clones alone and is incomplete. This sample has tens of thousands of clones, with over 70% found just once. This CDR3 has 15 residues. Per germline, CDR1 MDHEN and CDR2 SYDVKM. Losses at the gene ends were 4 bases for V and 0 bases for J; bases not matched to a gene: 5. The V gene is TRBV28, the J gene TRBJ1-2; 7 nucleotides agree with TRBD1. Sample: blood. This TCR derives from a man between 65 and 85 years old in good health. Written as DNA, the CDR3 is TGTGCCAGCAGTTCAGGGGGGGCCGCTAACTATGGCTACACCTTC. Translation: CASSSGGAANYGYTF.